The clone carrying this T cell receptor (beta chain) was found many times. Its antigen is still unknown. This sample was included in a study of blood T cells in healthy people across ages. Broader study findings: Unsorted PBMC material precluded a definitive naive versus antigen-experienced comparison.

The germline V gene has CDR1 MNHNY and CDR2 SVGAGI (reference sequence). The V end lost 6 bases, the J end lost 2 bases, and 17 bases lay between the germline ends. The CDR3 extends over 15 amino acids. Then a second PCR, running about 6 to 11 cycles, was carried out with a sample-barcoded 5' primer and a J-beta primer mix. There were at least 3 million CDR3-containing paired-end reads obtained from each sample. MiXCR, applied by TCRdb to the 5' RACE reads, yields one record per CDR3 protein. The table lists 1.5 million to 2 million distinct CDR3 sequences, about 30% of them singletons. The study drew donors from healthy Caucasian individuals in Russia aged roughly 6 to 90.

Sequencing input: blood. This clonotype was sampled from a woman aged 25-40 years in good health. V and J are TRBV6-6 and TRBJ2-7, with a weak D call TRBD1 (5 bases). CDR3 DNA sequence: TGTGCCAGCAGCCCCGGACGACAGAGACCCTACGAGCAGTACTTC. Protein product: CASSPGRQRPYEQYF.